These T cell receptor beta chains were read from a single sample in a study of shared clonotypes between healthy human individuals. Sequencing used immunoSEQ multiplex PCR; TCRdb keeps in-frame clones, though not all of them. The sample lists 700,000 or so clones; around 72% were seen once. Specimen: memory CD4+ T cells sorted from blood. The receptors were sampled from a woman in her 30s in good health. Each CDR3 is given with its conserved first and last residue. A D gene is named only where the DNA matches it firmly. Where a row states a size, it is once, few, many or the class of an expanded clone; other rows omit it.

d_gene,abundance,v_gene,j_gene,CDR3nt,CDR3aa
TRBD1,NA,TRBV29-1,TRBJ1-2,TGCAGCGTACTGCACCGGGACAGGACGACGACGAGCTATGGCTACACCTTC,CSVLHRDRTTTSYGYTF
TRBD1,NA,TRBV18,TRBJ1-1,TGTGCCAGCTCACCAAGGTCGGGGACAGGGGCAAACACTGAAGCTTTCTTT,CASSPRSGTGANTEAFF
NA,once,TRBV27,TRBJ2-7,TGTGCCAGCAGACCCACCCGGGACAAGCCCTACGAGCAGTACTTC,CASRPTRDKPYEQYF
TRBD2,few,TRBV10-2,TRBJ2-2,TGCGCCAGCGGACTAGCGGGAGCCAACACCGGGGAGCTGTTTTTT,CASGLAGANTGELFF
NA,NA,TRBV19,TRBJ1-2,TGTGCCAGTAGTTATAGGGAGGACGGAGCTAACTATGGCTACACCTTC,CASSYREDGANYGYTF
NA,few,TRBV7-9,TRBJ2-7,TGTGCCAGCAGCCACGAGGTGGGCGAGCAGTACTTC,CASSHEVGEQYF
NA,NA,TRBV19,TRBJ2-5,TGTGCCAGTAGTAGGTCGACAGGGAGGGAGACCCAGTACTTC,CASSRSTGRETQYF
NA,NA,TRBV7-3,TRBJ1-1,TGTGCCAGCAGCCCTCGAGGGACGGCCAACAACGCTGAAGCTTTCTTT,CASSPRGTANNAEAFF
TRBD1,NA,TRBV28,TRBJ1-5,TGTGCCAGCAGTTACCCGGGACAGGGGATCAATCAGCCCCAGCATTTT,CASSYPGQGINQPQHF
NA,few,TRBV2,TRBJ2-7,TGTGCCAGCAGTCCAACGGGGGAGCAGTACTTC,CASSPTGEQYF
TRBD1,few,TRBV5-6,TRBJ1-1,TGTGCCAGCAGCTTGGGAGAACAGGGGAGGTGGCCTGAAGCTTTCTTT,CASSLGEQGRWPEAFF
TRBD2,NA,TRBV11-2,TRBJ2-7,TGTGCCAGCAGCTTAATAGCGGGGCCGACGGAGGCCTACGAGCAGTACTTC,CASSLIAGPTEAYEQYF
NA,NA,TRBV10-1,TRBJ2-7,TGCGCCAGCAGTGAGTCCGCAGCGAGGTACGAGCAGTACTTC,CASSESAARYEQYF
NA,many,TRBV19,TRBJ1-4,TGTGCCAGTATCGGGGCGGGGCGCGATGAAAAACTGTTTTTT,CASIGAGRDEKLFF
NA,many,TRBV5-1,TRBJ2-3,TGCGCCAGCAGCTCGAGGTATAGCTCTAGCACAGATACGCAGTATTTT,CASSSRYSSSTDTQYF
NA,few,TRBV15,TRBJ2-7,TGTGCCACCAGCAGAGACGGGGGGCGCACCGAGCAGTACTTC,CATSRDGGRTEQYF
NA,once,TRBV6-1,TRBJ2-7,TGTGCCAGCAGTGAAAGACCAACAAACTCCTACGAGCAGTACTTC,CASSERPTNSYEQYF
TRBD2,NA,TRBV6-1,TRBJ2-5,TGTGCCAGCAGTGAAGGGGCTAGCGGGAGGGCCGGGGGAGAGACCCAGTACTTC,CASSEGASGRAGGETQYF
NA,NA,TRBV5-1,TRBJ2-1,TGCGCCAGCAGCTTCGGTCCCAATGAGCAGTTCTTC,CASSFGPNEQFF
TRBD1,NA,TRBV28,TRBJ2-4,TGTGCCAGCAGTCCCTTTTGGAGGGACAGGGTGGCCAAAAACATTCAGTACTTC,CASSPFWRDRVAKNIQYF
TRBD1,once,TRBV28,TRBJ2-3,TGTGCCAGCATTACAGGGGGGCGGAACACAGATACGCAGTATTTT,CASITGGRNTDTQYF
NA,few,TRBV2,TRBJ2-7,TGTGCCAGCAGGCGGGACTGGAGCTCCTACGAGCAGTACTTC,CASRRDWSSYEQYF
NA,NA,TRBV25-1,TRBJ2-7,TGTGCCAGCACGGTGGGTTACCACGAGCAGTACTTC,CASTVGYHEQYF
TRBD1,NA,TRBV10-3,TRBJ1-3,TGTGCCATCAATCGACAGGGGGCTGGAAACACCATATATTTT,CAINRQGAGNTIYF
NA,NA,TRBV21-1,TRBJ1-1,TGTGCCAGCTCGCCGGGTAGGATCACTGAAGCTTTCTTT,CASSPGRITEAFF
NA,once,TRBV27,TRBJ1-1,TGTGCCAGCAGTCCAAGTATGGGGGAAGGTCCCACTGAAGCTTTCTTT,CASSPSMGEGPTEAFF
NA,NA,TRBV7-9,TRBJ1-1,TGTGCCAGCAGATCCCGGGCTGGGGAGAAAAACACTGAAGCTTTCTTT,CASRSRAGEKNTEAFF
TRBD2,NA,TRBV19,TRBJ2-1,TGTGCCAGTAGCCCTCCAGGACTAGCGGGAGGTCTCAGGGTCGGGGAGCAGTTCTTC,CASSPPGLAGGLRVGEQFF